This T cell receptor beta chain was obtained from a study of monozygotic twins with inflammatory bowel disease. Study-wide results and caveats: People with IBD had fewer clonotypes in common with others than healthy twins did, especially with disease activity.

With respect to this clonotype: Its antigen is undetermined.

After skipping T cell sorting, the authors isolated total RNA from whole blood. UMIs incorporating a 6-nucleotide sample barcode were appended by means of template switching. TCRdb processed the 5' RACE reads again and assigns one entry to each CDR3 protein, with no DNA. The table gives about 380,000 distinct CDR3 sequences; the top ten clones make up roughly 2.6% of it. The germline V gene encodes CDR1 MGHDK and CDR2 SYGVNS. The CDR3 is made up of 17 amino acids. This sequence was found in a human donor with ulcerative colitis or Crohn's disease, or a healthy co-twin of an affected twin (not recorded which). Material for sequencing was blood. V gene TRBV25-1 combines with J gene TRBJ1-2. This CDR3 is CASSDDLLTYSLYGYTF.